This entry describes one T cell receptor (beta chain). This sample is drawn from a study of blood T cell repertoires in COVID-19. About the study: Collection of acute and convalescent COVID-19 samples took place in the United States, Italy and Spain. From T cells, B-cell-depleted T cells, or PBMCs came the material, which was cDNA or gDNA.

How the authors handled the data: Amplification of reference gene primers was used by the study to estimate nucleated cell counts. Profiling relied on immunoSEQ multiplex PCR, and the TCRdb table lists in-frame clones only, not all of them. V and J calls and clone size follow that table, whereas D and trimming were derived from the DNA. The sample has about 74,000 clones; approximately 85% are singletons. V lost 5 bases to trimming and J lost 2 bases; unmatched junction nucleotides: 10. The germline V gene encodes CDR1 KGHSH and CDR2 LQKENI. The CDR3 extends over 18 amino acids. J is TRBJ2-5 and V is TRBV18; 14 nucleotides line up with TRBD2. Sequencing was done on a sample of peripheral blood. The TCR was taken from a man in his fifties or sixties with acute or convalescent COVID-19. The CDR3 sequence: CASSSTGLAGGSQETQYF. The CDR3 DNA reads TGTGCCAGCTCATCCACTGGACTAGCGGGGGGTTCACAAGAGACCCAGTACTTC.